This T cell receptor beta chain appears in the sequencing data of a study of blood T cell repertoires in COVID-19. Study background: Acute and convalescent COVID-19 samples came from the United States, Italy and Spain.

As processed by the authors: Amplifying reference gene primers gave estimates of nucleated cell counts. Profiled with immunoSEQ multiplex PCR; TCRdb holds only in-frame clones, not every one. That table furnishes V, J and clone size, whereas the DNA furnished D and trimming. The data show about 480,000 clones, 89% seen once. The Seattle site enrolled patients during active infection and followed them longitudinally. CDR3 length: 14 amino acids. Germline assignment: CDR1 SGHRS and CDR2 YFSETQ. V was pared by 5 bases and J by 6 bases, with 7 bases of the junction left unmatched. Sequencing was carried out using peripheral blood. The clonotype originates from a man between 18 and 35 years old with COVID-19, enrolled during active disease. The V and J genes are TRBV5-1 and TRBJ2-1; TRBD2 aligns across 8 bases. The CDR3 DNA follows: TGCGCCAGCAGGGGACGGGGGGGCCGCAATGAGCAGTTCTTC. Translated: CASRGRGGRNEQFF.